This passage covers 5 T cell receptor beta chains from one sample sequenced in a study of breast tumors, draining lymph nodes, adjacent tissues. TCRdb re-called the multiplex PCR reads with MiXCR, one entry per CDR3 protein. The sample carries 85,000 to 120,000 distinct CDR3 sequences, less than 40% recorded once. Axillary draining lymph nodes of breast cancer patients supplied the node samples. Sequenced material: axillary lymph node tissue. These receptors all stem from a female donor with breast cancer. Some clones in this sample may be carry-over from other donors' samples.

The chain employs TRBV20-1 and TRBJ2-2, with TRBD1 identical over 7 bases. The V gene end was trimmed by 5 bases and the J gene end by 0 bases; junction bases not matched to a gene: 3. Germline-derived CDR1 and CDR2 are DFQATT and SNEGSKA (reference sequence). This CDR3 contains 14 residues. As DNA, the CDR3 is TGCAGTGCTCCGGACAGGACGAACACCGGGGAGCTGTTTTTT. Encoded protein: CSAPDRTNTGELFF.

This clonotype was counted ten times or more. Just one base apart from a much larger clone, this may be a read error. The chain has TRBV5-5 and TRBJ2-7, with D uncertain. The CDR3 loop spans 14 amino acids. Trimming left V 2 bases short and J 4 bases short, with 13 bases between. Per germline, CDR1 SGHKS and CDR2 YYEKEE (reference sequence). This CDR3 is CASSFGQAWYEQYF. As DNA, the CDR3 is TGTGCCAGCAGCTTCGGTCAGGCGTGGTACGAGCAGTACTTC.

This clonotype has more than one count but fewer than ten. A much more abundant neighbour one base away suggests this may be a read error. The chain links TRBV6-5 to TRBJ2-7; tentatively, D is TRBD1 or TRBD2 (5 bases each). The CDR3 loop spans 13 amino acids. V dropped 5 bases and J dropped 3 bases, with 11 bases sitting between them. Germline-derived CDR1 and CDR2 are MNHEY and SVGAGI. The CDR3 loop is CASSRGPSYEQYF. The CDR3, as DNA: TGTGCCAGCAGTCGGGGACCCAGCTACGAGCAGTACTTC.

This clonotype was counted many times. The CDR3 DNA reads TGTGCCACCAGTGATTTGCTACTGAGTGAGCAGTTCTTC. Protein product: CATSDLLLSEQFF. The V gene is TRBV24-1, the J gene TRBJ2-1; no clear D. V was pared by 0 bases and J by 9 bases, with 8 bases between. Per the germline V gene, CDR1 is KGHDR and CDR2 is SFDVKD. This CDR3 is 13 amino acids long.

This clonotype appeared many times. This rearrangement joins TRBV5-8 to TRBJ1-3; 9 bases fit TRBD1. The V segment lost 7 bases and the J segment 1 base; nucleotides outside the gene matches: 9. The CDR3 has 16 residues. CDR1 SGHTS and CDR2 YDEGEE come from the germline V gene. This CDR3 reads CASPQGTGLSGNTIYF. As DNA, the CDR3 is TGTGCCAGCCCCCAGGGGACAGGGCTATCTGGAAACACCATATATTTT.